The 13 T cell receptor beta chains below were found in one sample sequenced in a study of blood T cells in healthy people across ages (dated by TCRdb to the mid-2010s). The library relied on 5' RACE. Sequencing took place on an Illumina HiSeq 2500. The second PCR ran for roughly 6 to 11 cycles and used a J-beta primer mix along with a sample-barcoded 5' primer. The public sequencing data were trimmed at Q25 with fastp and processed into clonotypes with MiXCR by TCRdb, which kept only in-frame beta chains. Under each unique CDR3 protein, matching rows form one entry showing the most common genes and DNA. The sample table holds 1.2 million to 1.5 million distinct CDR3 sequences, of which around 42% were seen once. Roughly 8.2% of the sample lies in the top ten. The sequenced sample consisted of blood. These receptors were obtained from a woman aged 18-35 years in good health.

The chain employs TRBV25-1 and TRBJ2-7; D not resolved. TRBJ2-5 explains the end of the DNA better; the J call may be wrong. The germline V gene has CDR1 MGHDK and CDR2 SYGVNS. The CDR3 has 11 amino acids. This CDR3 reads CASSGYETQYF. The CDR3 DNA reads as TGTGCCAGCAGCGGATACGAGACCCAGTACTTC.

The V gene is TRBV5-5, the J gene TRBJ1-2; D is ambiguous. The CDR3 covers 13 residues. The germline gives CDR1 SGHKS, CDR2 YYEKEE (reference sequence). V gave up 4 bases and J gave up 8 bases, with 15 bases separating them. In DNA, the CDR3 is TGTGCCAGCAGCCTGACGCCGTCGCGGGGCTACACCTTC. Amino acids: CASSLTPSRGYTF.

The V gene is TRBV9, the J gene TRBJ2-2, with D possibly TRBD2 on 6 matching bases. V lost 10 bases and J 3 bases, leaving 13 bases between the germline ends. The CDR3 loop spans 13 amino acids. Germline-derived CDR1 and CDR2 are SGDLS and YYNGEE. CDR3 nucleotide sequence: TGTGCCTCGTGGGGGGAGGACACCGGGGAGCTGTTTTTT. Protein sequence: CASWGEDTGELFF.

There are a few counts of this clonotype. CDR3 sequence: CASSAPKLRREGDNEQFF. The CDR3 DNA reads as TGTGCCAGCAGCGCTCCTAAACTGAGGCGGGAGGGGGACAATGAGCAGTTCTTC. The V gene is TRBV25-1, the J gene TRBJ2-1; 9 bases match TRBD2. V lost 6 bases, J lost 5 bases, and 17 bases stayed unmatched. The CDR3 covers 18 residues. CDR1 is MGHDK and CDR2 is SYGVNS in the germline V gene. Full variable domain (outside the CDR3, taken from reference TRBV25-1 and TRBJ2-1): EADIYQTPRYLVIGTGKKITLECSQTMGHDKMYWYQQDPGMELHLIHYSYGVNSTEKGDLSSESTVSRIRTEHFPLTLESARPSHTSQYLCASSAPKLRREGDNEQFFGPGTRLTVL.

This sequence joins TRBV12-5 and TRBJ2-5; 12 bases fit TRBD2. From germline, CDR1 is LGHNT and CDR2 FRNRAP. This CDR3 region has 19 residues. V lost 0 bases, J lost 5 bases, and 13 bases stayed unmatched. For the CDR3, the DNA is TGTGCTAGTGGTTTGGTACAATGGACTAGCGGGATCAGAGCGGAGACCCAGTACTTC. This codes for CASGLVQWTSGIRAETQYF.

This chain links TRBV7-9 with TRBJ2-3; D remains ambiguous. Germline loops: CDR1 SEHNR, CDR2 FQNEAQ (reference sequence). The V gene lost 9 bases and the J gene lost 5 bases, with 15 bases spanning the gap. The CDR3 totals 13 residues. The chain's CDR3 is CASSQLSGDTQYF. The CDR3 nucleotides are TGTGCCAGTAGTCAACTATCGGGAGATACGCAGTATTTT.

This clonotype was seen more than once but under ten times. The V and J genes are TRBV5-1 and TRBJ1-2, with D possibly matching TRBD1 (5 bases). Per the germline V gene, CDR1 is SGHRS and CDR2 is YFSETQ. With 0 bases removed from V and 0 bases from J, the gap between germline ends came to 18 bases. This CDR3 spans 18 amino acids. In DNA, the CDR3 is TGCGCCAGCAGCTTGGCCACGCAAAGGCCGACAGCTAACTATGGCTACACCTTC. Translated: CASSLATQRPTANYGYTF. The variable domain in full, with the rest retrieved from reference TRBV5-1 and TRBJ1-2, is KAGVTQTPRYLIKTRGQQVTLSCSPISGHRSVSWYQQTPGQGLQFLFEYFSETQRNKGNFPGRFSGRQFSNSRSEMNVSTLELGDSALYLCASSLATQRPTANYGYTFGSGTRLTVV.

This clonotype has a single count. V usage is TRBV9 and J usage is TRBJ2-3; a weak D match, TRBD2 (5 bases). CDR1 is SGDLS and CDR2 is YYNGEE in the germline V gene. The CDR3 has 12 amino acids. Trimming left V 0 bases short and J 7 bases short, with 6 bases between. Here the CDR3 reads CASSVETNTQYF. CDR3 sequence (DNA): TGTGCCAGCAGCGTAGAGACTAATACGCAGTATTTT.

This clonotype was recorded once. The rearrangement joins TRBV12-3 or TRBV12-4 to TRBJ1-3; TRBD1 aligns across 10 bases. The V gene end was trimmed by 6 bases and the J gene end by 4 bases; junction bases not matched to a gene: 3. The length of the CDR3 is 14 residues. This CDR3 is CASRSTGGGNTIYF. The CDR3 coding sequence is TGTGCCAGCAGATCGACAGGGGGCGGAAACACCATATATTTT.

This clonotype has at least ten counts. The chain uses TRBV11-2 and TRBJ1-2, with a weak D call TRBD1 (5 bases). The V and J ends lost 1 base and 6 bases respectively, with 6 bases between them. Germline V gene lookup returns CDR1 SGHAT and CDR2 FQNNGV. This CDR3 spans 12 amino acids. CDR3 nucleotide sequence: TGTGCCAGCAGCTTAGTAGGGGATGGCTACACCTTC. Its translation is CASSLVGDGYTF.

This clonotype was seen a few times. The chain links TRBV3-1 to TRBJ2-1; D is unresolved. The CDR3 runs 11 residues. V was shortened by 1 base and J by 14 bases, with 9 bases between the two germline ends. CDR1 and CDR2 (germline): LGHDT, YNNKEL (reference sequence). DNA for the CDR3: TGTGCCAGCAGCCAAGGAGCTATGGAGTTCTTC. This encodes CASSQGAMEFF.

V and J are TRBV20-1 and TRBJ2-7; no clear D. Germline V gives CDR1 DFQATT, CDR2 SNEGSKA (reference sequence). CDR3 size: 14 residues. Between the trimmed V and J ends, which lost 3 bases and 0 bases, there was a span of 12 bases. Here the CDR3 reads CSARSQAVSYEQYF. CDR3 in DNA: TGCAGTGCTAGGAGTCAGGCGGTCTCCTACGAGCAGTACTTC.

Here the CDR3 reads CSVAGQGAYEQYF. For the CDR3, the DNA is TGCAGCGTTGCGGGACAGGGGGCTTACGAGCAGTACTTC. The chain couples TRBV29-1 to TRBJ2-7; 12 positions agree with TRBD1. The junction had 2 bases not matched to a gene; V was cut back by 4 bases and J by 4 bases. CDR1 is SQVTM and CDR2 is ANQGSEA in the germline V gene. This CDR3 has 13 amino acids.